The rows below give T cell receptor beta chains drawn from one sample of a study of T cell responses to AZD1222 COVID-19 vaccine. Using immunoSEQ multiplex PCR, the repertoire was profiled, and TCRdb retains in-frame clones only, with some absent. This sample carries 40,000 to 65,000 clones, 84% of them seen once, and the ten largest clones take 27%. The starting material was peripheral blood, obtained on day 0 of AZD1222 vaccination. Receptors originate from an adult in good health. Each CDR3 is given with its conserved first and last residue. D genes are given only for firm matches. Clone size appears in some rows only: once, few, many, or a class for an expanded clone.

D	V	J	size	DNA	CDR3
TRBD1	TRBV5-1	TRBJ2-1	NA	TGCGCCAGCAGCACAGGACAGGGTCTGCGGCGAAACAATGAGCAGTTCTTC	CASSTGQGLRRNNEQFF
NA	TRBV19	TRBJ2-5	NA	TGTGCCAGTAGTATTTCCCCCCTGGGAGAGACCCAGTACTTC	CASSISPLGETQYF
TRBD1	TRBV5-8	TRBJ2-3	NA	TGTGCCAGCAGCCCAGTGGGACAGGGCACAGATACGCAGTATTTT	CASSPVGQGTDTQYF
NA	TRBV12-3/TRBV12-4	TRBJ1-6	few	TGTGCCAGCAGTTTAGAGAATTCACCCCTCCACTTT	CASSLENSPLHF
NA	TRBV24-1	TRBJ1-4	NA	TGTGCCACCAGTGATTGGGATGGTGAAAAACTGTTTTTT	CATSDWDGEKLFF
NA	TRBV20-1	TRBJ2-7	once	TGCAGTGCTAGTCATAGCGGCAATGACCTTCACGAGCAGTACTTC	CSASHSGNDLHEQYF
NA	TRBV5-6	TRBJ2-1	NA	TGTGCCAGCAGATCGATAGGGTACAATGAGCAGTTCTTC	CASRSIGYNEQFF
NA	TRBV11-2	TRBJ2-2	few	TGTGCCAGCAGCTTAGTATTCCCCCTCGGGGGGGAGCTGTTTTTT	CASSLVFPLGGELFF
TRBD2	TRBV5-1	TRBJ2-1	once	TGCGCCAGCAGTTTACCCGGGACTAGCGGAGTCAATGAGCAGTTCTTC	CASSLPGTSGVNEQFF
NA	TRBV10-3	TRBJ1-1	NA	TGTGCCATCAGTGAGACCAGAGCTGAAGCTTTCTTT	CAISETRAEAFF
NA	TRBV5-5	TRBJ2-7	NA	TGTGCCAGCAGCTTGACAGTATCCTACGAGCAGTACTTC	CASSLTVSYEQYF
TRBD1	TRBV5-8	TRBJ1-4	NA	TGTGCCAGCAGCTTCCGGGACAGACTTGCAACTAATGAAAAACTGTTTTTT	CASSFRDRLATNEKLFF
NA	TRBV28	TRBJ2-7	NA	TGTGCCAGCAGTGTAACAGGCAAACTCTCCTACGAGCAGTACTTC	CASSVTGKLSYEQYF
TRBD1	TRBV5-8	TRBJ1-5	NA	TGTGCCAGCAGCCAGGGGGGGGCCTGGCCCCATCAGCCCCAGCATTTT	CASSQGGAWPHQPQHF
TRBD1	TRBV27	TRBJ1-1	NA	TGTGCCAGCAGCTCCGACAGGGGGCATCGATCGAACACTGAAGCTTTCTTT	CASSSDRGHRSNTEAFF
NA	TRBV7-8	TRBJ2-7	NA	TGTGCCAGCAGCCCCCTAGGGGGGGGCCGGGCCTACGAGCAGTACTTC	CASSPLGGGRAYEQYF
NA	TRBV19	TRBJ1-4	NA	TGTGCCAGTAGTATCCCCCGGCAGGGCAATAATGAAAAACTGTTTTTT	CASSIPRQGNNEKLFF
TRBD2	TRBV28	TRBJ2-5	NA	TGTGCCAGCAGATTAGCGGGAGGAGAGACCCAGTACTTC	CASRLAGGETQYF
NA	TRBV7-2	TRBJ2-7	NA	TGTGCCAGCAGCTTTCGAGAGGTACAATACGAGCAGTACTTC	CASSFREVQYEQYF
NA	TRBV9	TRBJ1-3	NA	TGTGCCAGCAGCGCCACCTCTGGAAACACCATATATTTT	CASSATSGNTIYF
NA	TRBV11-3	TRBJ2-1	NA	TGTGCCAGCAGCTTCCCCGGGGGGAAGAGGGGGCAAAATGAGCAGTTCTTC	CASSFPGGKRGQNEQFF
NA	TRBV6-5	TRBJ2-5	once	TGTGCCAGCGTAAACAGGGCCGCGAGGGAGACCCAGTACTTC	CASVNRAARETQYF
NA	TRBV7-8	TRBJ1-1	NA	TGTGCCAGCAGCTTAGTAGCTGAGAACACTGAAGCTTTCTTT	CASSLVAENTEAFF
NA	TRBV19	TRBJ1-4	NA	TGTGCCAGTAGTATAAGGACGGCTGTGGGGGTAAAACTGTTTTTT	CASSIRTAVGVKLFF
NA	TRBV19	TRBJ2-3	NA	TGTGCCAGTAGTATAGATCAGACGCGGAGCACAGATACGCAGTATTTT	CASSIDQTRSTDTQYF
NA	TRBV3-1/TRBV3-2	TRBJ1-2	medium-sized	TGTGCCAGCAGACGCCTTGGGGCCGCAGCTAACTATGGCTACACCTTC	CASRRLGAAANYGYTF
NA	TRBV12-2	TRBJ1-1	NA	TGTGCAAGTCGCTTAAGACAGAAGAAGAACACTGAAGCTTTCTTT	CASRLRQKKNTEAFF
TRBD1	TRBV10-2	TRBJ2-1	NA	TGCGCCAGCAGTGAGAGATTTTGGACAGGGGCCAACAATGAGCAGTTCTTC	CASSERFWTGANNEQFF